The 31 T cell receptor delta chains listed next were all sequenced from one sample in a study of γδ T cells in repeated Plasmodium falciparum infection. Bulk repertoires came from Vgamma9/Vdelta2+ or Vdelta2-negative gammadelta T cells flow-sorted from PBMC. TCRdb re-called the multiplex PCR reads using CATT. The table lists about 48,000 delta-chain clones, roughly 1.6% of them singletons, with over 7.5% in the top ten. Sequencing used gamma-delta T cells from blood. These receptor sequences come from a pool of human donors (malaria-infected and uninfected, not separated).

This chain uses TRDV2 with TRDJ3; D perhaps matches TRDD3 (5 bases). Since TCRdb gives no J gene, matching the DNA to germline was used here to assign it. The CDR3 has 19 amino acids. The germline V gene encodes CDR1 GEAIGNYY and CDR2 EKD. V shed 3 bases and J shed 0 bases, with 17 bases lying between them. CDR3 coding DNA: TGTGCCTGTGACCCCACAGGGGGTCTCAGCTCCTGGGACACCCGACAGATGTTTTTC. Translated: CACDPTGGLSSWDTRQMFF.

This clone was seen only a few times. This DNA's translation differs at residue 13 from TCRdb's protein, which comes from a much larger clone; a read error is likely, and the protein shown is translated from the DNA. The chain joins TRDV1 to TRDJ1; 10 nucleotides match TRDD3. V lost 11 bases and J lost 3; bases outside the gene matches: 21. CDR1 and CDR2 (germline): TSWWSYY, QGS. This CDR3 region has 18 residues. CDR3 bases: TGTGCTTACGCAAGTCCCCTGGGGGATAGCCGGTGCGCCGATAAACTCATCTTT. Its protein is CAYASPLGDSRCADKLIF.

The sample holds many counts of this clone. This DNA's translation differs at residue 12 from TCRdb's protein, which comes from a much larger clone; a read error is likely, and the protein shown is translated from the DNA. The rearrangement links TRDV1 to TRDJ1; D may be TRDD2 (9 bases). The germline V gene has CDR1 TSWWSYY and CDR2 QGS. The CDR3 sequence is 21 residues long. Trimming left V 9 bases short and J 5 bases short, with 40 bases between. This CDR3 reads CALRVLPTIITEGYATDKLIF. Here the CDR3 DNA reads TGTGCTCTGCGGGTCCTTCCTACGATAATAACTGAGGGATACGCAACTGATAAACTCATCTTT.

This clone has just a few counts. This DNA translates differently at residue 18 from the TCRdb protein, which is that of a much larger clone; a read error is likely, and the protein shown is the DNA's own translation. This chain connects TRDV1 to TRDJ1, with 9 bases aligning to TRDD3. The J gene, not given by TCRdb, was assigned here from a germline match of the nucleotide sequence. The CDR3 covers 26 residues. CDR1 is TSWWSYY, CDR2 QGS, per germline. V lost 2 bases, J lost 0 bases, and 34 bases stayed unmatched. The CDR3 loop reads CALGEFDSYIWMASWGIRGYTDKLIF. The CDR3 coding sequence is TGTGCTCTTGGGGAATTCGATTCCTATATATGGATGGCTTCCTGGGGGATCAGGGGTTACACCGATAAACTCATCTTT.

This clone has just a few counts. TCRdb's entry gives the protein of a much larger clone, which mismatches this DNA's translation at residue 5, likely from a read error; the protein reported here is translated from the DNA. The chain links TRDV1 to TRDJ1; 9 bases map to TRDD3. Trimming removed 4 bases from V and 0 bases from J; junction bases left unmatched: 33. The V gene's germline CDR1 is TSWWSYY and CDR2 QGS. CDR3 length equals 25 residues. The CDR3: CALGVLYPTFYPPGDTPKYTDKLIF. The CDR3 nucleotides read TGTGCTCTTGGGGTACTCTATCCTACGTTTTACCCCCCGGGGGATACTCCAAAATACACCGATAAACTCATCTTT.

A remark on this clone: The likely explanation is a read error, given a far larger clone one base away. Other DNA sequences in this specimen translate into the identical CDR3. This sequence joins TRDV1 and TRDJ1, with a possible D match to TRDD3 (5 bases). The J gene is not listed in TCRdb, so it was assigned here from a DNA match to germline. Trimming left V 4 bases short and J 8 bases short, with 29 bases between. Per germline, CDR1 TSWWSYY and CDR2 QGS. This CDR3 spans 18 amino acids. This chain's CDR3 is CALGVRGSKSGYRMKLIF. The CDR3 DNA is TGTGCTCTTGGGGTACGGGGGTCTAAGAGCGGATATAGGATGAAACTCATCTTT.

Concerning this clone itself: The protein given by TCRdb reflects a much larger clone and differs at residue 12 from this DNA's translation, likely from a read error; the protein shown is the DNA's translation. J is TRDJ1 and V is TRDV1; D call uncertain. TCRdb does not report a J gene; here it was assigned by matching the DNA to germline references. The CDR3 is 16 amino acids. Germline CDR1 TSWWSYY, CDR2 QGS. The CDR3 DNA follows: TGTGCTCTTGGGGAAACAAGGGCCGCGTACACCAATAAACTCATCTTT. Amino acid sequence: CALGETRAAYTNKLIF.

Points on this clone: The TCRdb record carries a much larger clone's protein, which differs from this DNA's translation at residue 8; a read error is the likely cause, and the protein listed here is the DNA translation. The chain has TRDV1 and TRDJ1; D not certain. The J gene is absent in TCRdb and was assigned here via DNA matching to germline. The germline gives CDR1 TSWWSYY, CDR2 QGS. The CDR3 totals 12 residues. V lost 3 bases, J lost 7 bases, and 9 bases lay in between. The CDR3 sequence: CALGDRRRKLIF. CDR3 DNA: TGTGCTCTTGGGGATCGCCGGCGTAAACTCATCTTT.

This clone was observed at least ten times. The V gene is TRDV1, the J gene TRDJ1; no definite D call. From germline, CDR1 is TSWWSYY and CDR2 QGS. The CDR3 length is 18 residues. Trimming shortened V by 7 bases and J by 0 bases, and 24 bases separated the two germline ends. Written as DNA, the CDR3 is TGTGCTCTTGTTCTTACTTTCTCACCGCTCAAGGACACCGATAAACTCATCTTT. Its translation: CALVLTFSPLKDTDKLIF.

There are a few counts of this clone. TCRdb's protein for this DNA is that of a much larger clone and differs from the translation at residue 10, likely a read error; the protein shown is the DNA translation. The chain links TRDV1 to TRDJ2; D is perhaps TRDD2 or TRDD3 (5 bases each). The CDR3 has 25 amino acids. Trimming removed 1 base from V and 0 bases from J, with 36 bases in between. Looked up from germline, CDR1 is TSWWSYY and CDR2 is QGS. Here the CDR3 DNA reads TGTGCTCTTGGGGAACCGGACCGGGGGGGCGCCTTCAAACATTCAGCCTCCACTTTGACAGCACAACTCTTCTTT. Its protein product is CALGEPDRGGAFKHSASTLTAQLFF.

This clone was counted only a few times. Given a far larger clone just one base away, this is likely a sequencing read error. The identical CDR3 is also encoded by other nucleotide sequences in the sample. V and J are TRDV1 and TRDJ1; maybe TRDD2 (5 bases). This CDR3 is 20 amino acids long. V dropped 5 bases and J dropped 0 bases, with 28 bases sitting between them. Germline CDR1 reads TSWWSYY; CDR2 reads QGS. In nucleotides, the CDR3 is TGTGCTCTTGGGCCTTTCCTCTCCTCTGTACGAGTTTCTTACACCGATAAACTCATCTTT. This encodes CALGPFLSSVRVSYTDKLIF.

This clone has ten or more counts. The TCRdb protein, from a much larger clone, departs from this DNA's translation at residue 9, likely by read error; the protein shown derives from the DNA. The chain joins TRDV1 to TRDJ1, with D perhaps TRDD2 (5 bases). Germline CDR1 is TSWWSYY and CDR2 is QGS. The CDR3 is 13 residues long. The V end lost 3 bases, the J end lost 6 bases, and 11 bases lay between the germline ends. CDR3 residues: CALGDSYLNKLIF. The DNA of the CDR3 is TGTGCTCTTGGGGACTCCTATCTCAATAAACTCATCTTT.

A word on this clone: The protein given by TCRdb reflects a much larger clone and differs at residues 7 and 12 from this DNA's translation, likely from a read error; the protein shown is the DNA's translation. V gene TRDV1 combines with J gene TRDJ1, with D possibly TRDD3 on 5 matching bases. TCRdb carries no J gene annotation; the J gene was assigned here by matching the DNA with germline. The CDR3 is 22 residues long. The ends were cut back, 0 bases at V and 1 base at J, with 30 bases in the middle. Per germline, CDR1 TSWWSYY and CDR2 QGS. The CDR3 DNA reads TGTGCTCTTGGGGAACTAAGGGCCTCCTTGGCTGTGGGATTCACCTGCACCGATAAACTCATCTTT. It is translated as CALGELRASLAVGFTCTDKLIF.

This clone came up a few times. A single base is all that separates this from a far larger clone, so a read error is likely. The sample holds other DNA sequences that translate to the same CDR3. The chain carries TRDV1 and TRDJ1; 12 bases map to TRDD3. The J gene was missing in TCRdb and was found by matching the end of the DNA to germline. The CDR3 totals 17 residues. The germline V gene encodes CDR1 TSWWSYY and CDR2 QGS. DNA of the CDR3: TGCGCTCTTGGGGACGACCACTGGGGGATACTCACCGATAAACTCATCTTT. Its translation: CALGDDHWGILTDKLIF.

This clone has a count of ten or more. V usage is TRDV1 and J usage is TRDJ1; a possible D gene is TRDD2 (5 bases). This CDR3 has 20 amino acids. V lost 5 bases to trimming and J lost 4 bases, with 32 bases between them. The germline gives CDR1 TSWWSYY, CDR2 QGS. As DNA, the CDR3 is TGTGCTCTTGGGTCTCGGTTAGGATGCCTACGTTGCCCGGGCTGCGATAAACTCATCTTT. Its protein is CALGSRLGCLRCPGCDKLIF.

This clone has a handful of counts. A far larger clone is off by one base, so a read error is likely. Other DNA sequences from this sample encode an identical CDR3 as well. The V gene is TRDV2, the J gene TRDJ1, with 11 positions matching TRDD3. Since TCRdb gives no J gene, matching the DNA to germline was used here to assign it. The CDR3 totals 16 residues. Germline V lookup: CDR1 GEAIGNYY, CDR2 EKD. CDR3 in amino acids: CACDTLAGGYSDKLIF. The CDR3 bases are TGTGCCTGCGACACACTTGCTGGGGGATACAGCGATAAACTCATCTTT.

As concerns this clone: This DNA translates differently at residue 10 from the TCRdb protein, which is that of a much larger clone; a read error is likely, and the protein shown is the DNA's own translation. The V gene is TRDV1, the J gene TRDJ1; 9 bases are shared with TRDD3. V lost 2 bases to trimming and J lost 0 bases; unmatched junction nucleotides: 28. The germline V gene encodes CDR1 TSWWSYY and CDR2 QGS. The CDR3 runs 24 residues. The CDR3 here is CALGEFGRLLTPYTGGPDTDKLIF. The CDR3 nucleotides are TGTGCTCTTGGGGAATTTGGTCGCCTTCTTACTCCCTATACTGGGGGACCTGACACCGATAAACTCATCTTT.

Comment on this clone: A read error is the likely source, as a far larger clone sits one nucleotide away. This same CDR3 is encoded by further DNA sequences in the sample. Here the CDR3 reads CALGDVLYTDKLIF. Here the CDR3 DNA reads TGTGCTCTTGGGGACGTTCTGTACACCGATAAACTCATCTTC. Called V gene: TRDV1; the J gene was not called; the DNA was not compared with TRDD3, the D call given in the table. This CDR3 contains 14 residues. The germline gives CDR1 TSWWSYY, CDR2 QGS.

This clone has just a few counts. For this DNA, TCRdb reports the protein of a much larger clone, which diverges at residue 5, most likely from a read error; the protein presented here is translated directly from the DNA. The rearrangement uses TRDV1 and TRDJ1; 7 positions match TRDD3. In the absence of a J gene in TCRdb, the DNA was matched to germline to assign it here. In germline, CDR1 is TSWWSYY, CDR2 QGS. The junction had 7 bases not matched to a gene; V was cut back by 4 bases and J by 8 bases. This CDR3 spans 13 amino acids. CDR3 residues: CALGGLPGIKLIF. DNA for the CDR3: TGTGCTCTTGGGGGACTTCCGGGGATAAAACTCATCTTT.

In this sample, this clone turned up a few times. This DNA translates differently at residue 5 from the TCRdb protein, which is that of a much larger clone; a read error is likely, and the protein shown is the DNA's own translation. In DNA form, the CDR3 reads TGTGCTCTTGGGGGACCCCTTGGGCCCACCTGCCCTGGGTACACCGATAAACTCATCTTT. It yields the protein CALGGPLGPTCPGYTDKLIF. V is TRDV1 and J is TRDJ1; maybe TRDD3 (5 bases). The CDR3 runs 20 residues. Germline-derived CDR1 and CDR2 are TSWWSYY and QGS. With 4 bases removed from V and 0 bases from J, the gap between germline ends came to 27 bases.

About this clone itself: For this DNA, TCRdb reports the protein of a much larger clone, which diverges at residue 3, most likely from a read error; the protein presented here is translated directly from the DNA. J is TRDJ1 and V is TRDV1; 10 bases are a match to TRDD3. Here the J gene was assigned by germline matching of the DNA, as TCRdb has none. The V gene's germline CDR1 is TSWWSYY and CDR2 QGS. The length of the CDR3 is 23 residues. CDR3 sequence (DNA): TGTGCTCCTGGGGAACTATTGGCCTGCGGGGTGGGGGATACAAGCCGGTACACCGATAAACTCATCTTT. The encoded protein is CAPGELLACGVGDTSRYTDKLIF.

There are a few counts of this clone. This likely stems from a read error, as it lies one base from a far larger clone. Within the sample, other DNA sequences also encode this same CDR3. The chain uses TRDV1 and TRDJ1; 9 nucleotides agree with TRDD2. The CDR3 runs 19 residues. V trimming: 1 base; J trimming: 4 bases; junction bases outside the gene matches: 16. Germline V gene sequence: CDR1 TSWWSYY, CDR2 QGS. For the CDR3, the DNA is TGTGCTCTTGGGGAACCTTGGGCCTTCCTACGGGGTGATGGCGATAAACTCATCTTT. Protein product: CALGEPWAFLRGDGDKLIF.

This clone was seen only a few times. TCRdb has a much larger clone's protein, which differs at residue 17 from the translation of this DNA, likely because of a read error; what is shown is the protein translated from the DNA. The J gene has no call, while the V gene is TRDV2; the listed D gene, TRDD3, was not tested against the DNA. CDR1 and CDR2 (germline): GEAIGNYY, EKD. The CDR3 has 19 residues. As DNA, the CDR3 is TGTGCCTGTGACACCCTCCGCGGGTGGGGGATACTCCACACCGATAAACCCATCTTT. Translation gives CACDTLRGWGILHTDKPIF.

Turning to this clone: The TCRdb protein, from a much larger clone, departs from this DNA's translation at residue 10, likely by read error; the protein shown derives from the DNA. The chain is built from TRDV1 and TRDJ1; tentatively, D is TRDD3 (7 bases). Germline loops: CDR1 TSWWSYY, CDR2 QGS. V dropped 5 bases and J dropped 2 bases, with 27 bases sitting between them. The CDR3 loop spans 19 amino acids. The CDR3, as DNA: TGTGCTCTTGGGAACTGTATCCTACAGGTACCGGGGGATACCGATAAACTCATCTTT. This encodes CALGNCILQVPGDTDKLIF.

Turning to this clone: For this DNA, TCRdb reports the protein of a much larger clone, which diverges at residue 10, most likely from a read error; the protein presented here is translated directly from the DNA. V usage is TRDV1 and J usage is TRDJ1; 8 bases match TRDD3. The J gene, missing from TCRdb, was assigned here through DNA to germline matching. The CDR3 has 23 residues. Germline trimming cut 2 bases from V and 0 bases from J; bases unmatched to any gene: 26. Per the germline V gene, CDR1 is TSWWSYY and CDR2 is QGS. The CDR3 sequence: CALGERRGTGGIRETTYTDKLIF. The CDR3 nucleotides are TGTGCTCTTGGGGAAAGGAGGGGTACGGGTGGGATACGCGAAACTACGTACACCGATAAACTCATCTTT.

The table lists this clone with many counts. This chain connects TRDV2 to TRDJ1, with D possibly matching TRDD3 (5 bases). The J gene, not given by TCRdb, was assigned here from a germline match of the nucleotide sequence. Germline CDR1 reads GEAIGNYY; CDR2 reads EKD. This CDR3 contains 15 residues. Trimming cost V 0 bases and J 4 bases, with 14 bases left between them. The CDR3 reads CACDTVGSEDDKLIF. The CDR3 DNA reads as TGTGCCTGTGACACCGTGGGGTCTGAGGACGATAAACTCATCTTT.

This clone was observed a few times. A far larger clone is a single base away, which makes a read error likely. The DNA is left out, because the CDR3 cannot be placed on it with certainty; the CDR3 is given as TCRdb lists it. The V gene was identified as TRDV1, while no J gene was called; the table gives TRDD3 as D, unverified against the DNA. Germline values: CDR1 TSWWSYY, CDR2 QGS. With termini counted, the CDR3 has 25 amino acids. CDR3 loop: CALGERPSYGCDGILPEEPTDKLIF.

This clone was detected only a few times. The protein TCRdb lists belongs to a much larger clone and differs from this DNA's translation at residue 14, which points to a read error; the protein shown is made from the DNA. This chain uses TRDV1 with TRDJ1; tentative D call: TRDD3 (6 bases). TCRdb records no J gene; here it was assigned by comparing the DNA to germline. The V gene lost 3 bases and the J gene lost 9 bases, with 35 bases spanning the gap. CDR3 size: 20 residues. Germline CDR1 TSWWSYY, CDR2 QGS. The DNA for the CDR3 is TGTGCTCTTGGGGATACTACGGGGGCTTCGGGGGGAGCCGGAAAGGGTGAACTCATCTTT. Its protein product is CALGDTTGASGGAGKGELIF.

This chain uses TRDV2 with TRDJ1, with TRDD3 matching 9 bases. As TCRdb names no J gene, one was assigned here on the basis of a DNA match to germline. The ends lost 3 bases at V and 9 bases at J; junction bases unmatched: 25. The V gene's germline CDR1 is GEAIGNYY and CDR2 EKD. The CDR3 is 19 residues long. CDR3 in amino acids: CACDPVLSRHRLGDYQLIF. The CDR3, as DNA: TGTGCCTGTGACCCGGTCCTTTCTCGGCATAGGCTGGGGGATTATCAACTCATCTTT.

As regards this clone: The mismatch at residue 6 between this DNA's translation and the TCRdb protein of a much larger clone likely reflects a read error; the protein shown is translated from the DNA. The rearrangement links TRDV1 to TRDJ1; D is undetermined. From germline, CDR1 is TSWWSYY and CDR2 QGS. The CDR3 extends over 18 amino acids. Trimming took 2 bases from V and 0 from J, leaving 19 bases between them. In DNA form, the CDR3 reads TGTGCTCTTGGGGAAGCGTACCCGCGGGAATCGTACACCGATAAACTCATCTTT. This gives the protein CALGEAYPRESYTDKLIF.

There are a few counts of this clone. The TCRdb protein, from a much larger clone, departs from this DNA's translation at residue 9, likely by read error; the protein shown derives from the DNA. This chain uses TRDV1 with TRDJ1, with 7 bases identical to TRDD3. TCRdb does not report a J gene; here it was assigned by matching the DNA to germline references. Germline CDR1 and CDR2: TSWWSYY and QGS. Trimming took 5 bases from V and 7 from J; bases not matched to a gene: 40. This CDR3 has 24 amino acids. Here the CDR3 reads CALGPPVVPPAQFMAGGPPGKLIF. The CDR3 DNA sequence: TGTGCTCTTGGGCCCCCCGTGGTGCCTCCGGCCCAATTTATGGCTGGGGGGCCCCCCGGTAAACTCATCTTT.